This T cell receptor (beta chain) was documented in a study of T cell responses to AZD1222 COVID-19 vaccine. As for the study in general: Pooling covered second doses at about 4 or about 12 weeks. Study results and caveats: Only a handful of individuals given AZD1222 were seropositive at baseline.

Produced via immunoSEQ multiplex PCR; TCRdb's table is partial and in-frame only. Among 130,000 to 150,000 clones, approximately 92% were seen once, and the ten largest hold 3.1%. V lost 4 bases and J lost 3, with 11 bases in between. Germline V lookup: CDR1 KGHDR, CDR2 SFDVKD. The CDR3 sequence is 15 residues long. This clone was seen only a few times. No antigen is known for it. Material: peripheral blood, obtained on day 0 of AZD1222 vaccination. The receptor's source is an adult in good health. The chain carries TRBV24-1 and TRBJ2-2; D is undetermined. CDR3 residues: CATSESSHYTGELFF. DNA for the CDR3: TGTGCCACCAGTGAGTCCTCACACTACACCGGGGAGCTGTTTTTT.